This paragraph reports one TCR beta chain. Profiling relied on immunoSEQ multiplex PCR, and the TCRdb table lists in-frame clones only, not all of them. The sample yields roughly 570,000 clones, about 89% seen once. The V gene's germline CDR1 is SEHNR and CDR2 FQNEAQ (reference sequence). V lost 8 bases to trimming and J lost 2 bases; unmatched junction nucleotides: 6. CDR3 length: 13 amino acids. The data belong to a study of blood T cell repertoires in COVID-19. Study summary: COVID-19 samples from acute and convalescent phases originated in the United States, Italy and Spain. Nucleic acid was either cDNA or gDNA, and it came from T cells, B-cell-depleted T cells, or PBMCs.

Followed longitudinally, the Seattle patients had been enrolled during active infection. The chain uses TRBV7-9 and TRBJ2-7; 7 positions match TRBD1. The material sequenced was peripheral blood. This receptor was taken from a woman aged 50 to 60 with COVID-19, enrolled during active disease. CDR3 protein: CASGLGTAYEQYF. The CDR3, as DNA: TGTGCCAGCGGCCTAGGGACAGCCTACGAGCAGTACTTC.